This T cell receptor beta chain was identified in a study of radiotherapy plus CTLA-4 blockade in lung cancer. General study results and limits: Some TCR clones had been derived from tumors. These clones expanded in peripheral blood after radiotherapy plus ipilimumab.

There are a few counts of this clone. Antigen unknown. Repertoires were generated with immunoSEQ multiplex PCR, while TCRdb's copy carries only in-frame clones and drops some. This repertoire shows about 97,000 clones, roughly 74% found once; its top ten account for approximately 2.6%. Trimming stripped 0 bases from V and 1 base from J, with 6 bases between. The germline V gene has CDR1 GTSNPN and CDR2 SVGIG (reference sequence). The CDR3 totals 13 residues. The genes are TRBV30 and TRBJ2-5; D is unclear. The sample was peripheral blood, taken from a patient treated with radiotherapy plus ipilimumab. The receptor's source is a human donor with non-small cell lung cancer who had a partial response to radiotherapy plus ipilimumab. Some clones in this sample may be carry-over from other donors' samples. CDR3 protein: CAWSVLSQETQYF. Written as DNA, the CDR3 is TGTGCCTGGAGTGTACTGTCCCAAGAGACCCAGTACTTC.